This entry features one T cell receptor beta chain sequence. Participants came from fewer than 25 US areas, aged roughly 18 to 89 years. Recovery among Cohort 3 donors was established by two negative PCRs, clearance, or symptom resolution. The sample comes from a study of blood T cell repertoires in COVID-19. Study summary: Nucleic acid was either cDNA or gDNA, and it came from T cells, B-cell-depleted T cells, or PBMCs.

Per germline, CDR1 MNHEY and CDR2 SVGEGT. Germline trimming cut 0 bases from V and 6 bases from J; bases unmatched to any gene: 10. The CDR3 sequence is 17 residues long. Original processing methods: Reference gene primer amplification gave estimated nucleated cell counts. This table comes from immunoSEQ multiplex PCR, and its TCRdb copy is limited to in-frame clones, with some not included. That table supplies the V and J calls and clone size; D and trimming were determined from the DNA. The top ten hold approximately 2.5% of the sample, which has 85,000 to 130,000 clones, 80% to 90% seen once. The sample was PBMCs or T cells enriched from blood (not recorded which). The chain carries TRBV6-2 or TRBV6-3 and TRBJ1-5; 8 bases are shared with TRBD1. The receptor was derived from a woman in her forties or fifties who had recovered from COVID-19. The CDR3 reads CASSYSLGRGQGQPQHF. The CDR3 DNA is TGTGCCAGCAGTTACTCGCTAGGCAGGGGGCAGGGTCAGCCCCAGCATTTT.